These 4 T cell receptor beta chains were all obtained from the same sample, sequenced in a study of CD8+CD57+ T cells in acquired aplastic anemia. Profiles of TCR beta VDJ and CDR3 were generated from a genomic DNA template. TCRdb itself ran the reads through MiXCR, one entry per CDR3 protein. The sample contains around 190,000 distinct CDR3 sequences, 45% to 60% of which appear only once. Those patients picked for sequencing had displayed CD8+CD57+ cell expansion on flow cytometry. Sequencing input: sorted CD4+, CD8+, or CD8+CD57+ T cells (not recorded which) from PBMCs. The receptors were sampled from a human donor with aplastic anemia.

The sample holds one count of this clonotype. The gene calls are TRBV20-1 and TRBJ1-3; D gene unclear. The CDR3 is 14 residues long. V dropped 0 bases and J dropped 4 bases, with 10 bases sitting between them. Germline V gene lookup returns CDR1 DFQATT and CDR2 SNEGSKA (reference sequence). The CDR3 loop is CSARDIVYGNTIYF. CDR3 DNA: TGCAGTGCTAGAGATATAGTGTACGGAAACACCATATATTTT.

V is TRBV5-5 and J is TRBJ1-2; weak D call: TRBD1 (5 bases). The CDR3 loop spans 15 amino acids. V dropped 2 bases and J dropped 7 bases, with 18 bases sitting between them. CDR1 and CDR2 from the germline V gene are SGHKS and YYEKEE (reference sequence). Here the CDR3 reads CASSFDGTPGFGYTF. For the CDR3, the DNA is TGTGCCAGCAGCTTCGACGGGACCCCAGGGTTTGGCTACACCTTC.

This chain joins TRBV5-1 and TRBJ2-7; 10 bases are shared with TRBD1. Germline-derived CDR1 and CDR2 are SGHRS and YFSETQ. Germline trimming cut 2 bases from V and 7 bases from J; bases unmatched to any gene: 9. The CDR3 spans 15 residues. CDR3 nucleotides: TGCGCCAGCAGCTTAAGACAGGGGGCTCCAGATGAGCAGTACTTC. Translated, it gives CASSLRQGAPDEQYF.

The gene calls are TRBV7-3 and TRBJ2-5, with 7 bases aligning to TRBD2. CDR1 and CDR2 from the germline V gene are SGHTA and FQGTGA. This CDR3 contains 13 residues. The ends lost 3 bases at V and 5 bases at J; junction bases unmatched: 3. CDR3 residues: CASSLAREETQYF. CDR3 bases: TGTGCCAGCAGCTTGGCGCGGGAGGAGACCCAGTACTTC.